This T cell receptor beta chain comes out of a study of cytomegalovirus exposure and HLA in healthy donors. Study as a whole: Unique TCR beta sequences numbering over 100 million came from around 180 million T cells in an earlier analysis.

V was pared by 0 bases and J by 4 bases, with 13 bases between. CDR1 SGHKS and CDR2 YYEKEE come from the germline V gene (reference sequence). The CDR3 has 15 amino acids. The PCR had 60 Vbeta and 13 Jbeta primers. Method: immunoSEQ multiplex PCR; TCRdb's copy keeps in-frame clones and lacks some. The sample contains 200,000 or so clones, 75% to 80% of which appear only once. Specimen: PBMCs. This chain links TRBV5-5 with TRBJ1-2; D unresolved. The TCR was taken from a woman aged 25 to 39 in good health and CMV-seropositive. DNA of the CDR3: TGTGCCAGCAGCTTGGCCTTCGGGGAAATCTATGGCTACACCTTC. This encodes CASSLAFGEIYGYTF.